The 25 T cell receptor beta chains in this list originate from one sample, sequenced in a study of blood T cell repertoires in COVID-19. Generated by immunoSEQ multiplex PCR, the TCRdb table keeps only in-frame clones and is missing some. The table records about 180,000 clones, 60% to 80% of them present only once. The sequencing input was peripheral blood. Receptors originate from an older woman with acute or convalescent COVID-19.

The V call is TRBV27, the J call TRBJ1-5, with TRBD1 matching over 8 bases. The junction had 1 base not matched to a gene; V was cut back by 3 bases and J by 6 bases. Germline V gives CDR1 MNHEY, CDR2 SMNVEV (reference sequence). The CDR3 sequence is 13 residues long. The CDR3 DNA sequence: TGTGCCAGCAGTTTGACAGGGGTTCAGCCCCAGCATTTT. Translated: CASSLTGVQPQHF.

This chain connects TRBV18 to TRBJ2-6; TRBD1 is a possible D gene (6 bases). This CDR3 spans 19 amino acids. Germline CDR1 reads KGHSH; CDR2 reads LQKENI. Between the trimmed V and J ends, which lost 0 bases and 2 bases, there was a span of 17 bases. CDR3 loop: CASSPPFRRDNAGANVLTF. CDR3 DNA: TGTGCCAGCTCACCACCGTTTCGCAGGGACAACGCTGGGGCCAACGTCCTGACTTTC.

This chain connects TRBV20-1 to TRBJ2-1, with D perhaps matching TRBD2 (6 bases). The CDR3 covers 11 residues. Trimming pared 7 bases from V and 10 bases from J, leaving 14 bases between. Germline V gene lookup returns CDR1 DFQATT and CDR2 SNEGSKA (reference sequence). CDR3 bases: TGCAGTGTCGCGGGGCCCTCAGAGCAGTTCTTC. Translating gives CSVAGPSEQFF.

The chain employs TRBV7-9 and TRBJ2-1, with 11 bases identical to TRBD2. Germline V gives CDR1 SEHNR, CDR2 FQNEAQ (reference sequence). V was pared by 2 bases and J by 3 bases, with 6 bases of the junction left unmatched. CDR3 size: 17 residues. Here the CDR3 reads CASSLPSGRSFYNEQFF. In DNA form, the CDR3 reads TGTGCCAGCAGCTTACCTAGCGGGAGGAGCTTCTACAATGAGCAGTTCTTC.

In DNA, the CDR3 is TGTGCCAGCAGCGAGACAGGGTTCCACGAGCAGTACTTC. This encodes CASSETGFHEQYF. This chain connects TRBV9 to TRBJ2-7; 7 nucleotides align to TRBD1. This CDR3 is built from 13 residues. The V and J ends lost 3 bases and 5 bases, in that order; junction bases with no gene match: 5. Germline V gene sequence: CDR1 SGDLS, CDR2 YYNGEE.

The DNA for the CDR3 is TGTGCCAGCAGTGAATTTCGGGGGGTATACAATGAGCAGTTCTTC. Translated: CASSEFRGVYNEQFF. V usage is TRBV2 and J usage is TRBJ2-1; 7 bases agree with TRBD2. This CDR3 has 15 residues. Trimming cost V 2 bases and J 4 bases; bases outside gene matches: 5. In germline, CDR1 is SNHLY, CDR2 FYNNEI.

This clone was observed a single time. The chain joins TRBV29-1 to TRBJ2-7; D may be TRBD1 (7 bases). Per the germline V gene, CDR1 is SQVTM and CDR2 is ANQGSEA. This CDR3 has 13 residues. Between the trimmed V and J ends, which lost 6 bases and 4 bases, there was a span of 16 bases. This chain's CDR3 is CSVRRGPSYEQYF. Here the CDR3 DNA reads TGCAGCGTGCGGAGGGGGCCCTCTTACGAGCAGTACTTC.

This clone came up many times. J is TRBJ2-5 and V is TRBV5-4, with a tentative D call TRBD1 (6 bases). The V end lost 7 bases, the J end lost 4 bases, and 14 bases lay between the germline ends. Looked up from germline, CDR1 is SGHNT and CDR2 is YYREEE (reference sequence). CDR3 length: 13 residues. Here the CDR3 reads CASATGMRETQYF. DNA of the CDR3: TGTGCCAGCGCTACAGGGATGAGAGAGACCCAGTACTTC.

V and J are TRBV6-5 and TRBJ1-5; 7 bases are a match to TRBD1. The CDR3 length is 13 residues. Germline V lookup: CDR1 MNHEY, CDR2 SVGAGI. Trimming took 7 bases from V and 7 from J; bases not matched to a gene: 7. The DNA of the CDR3 is TGTGCCAGCACTCCGGGGACAGAGCAGCCCCAGCATTTT. Amino acids: CASTPGTEQPQHF.

This clone was detected once. This chain connects TRBV28 to TRBJ2-7; 7 nucleotides agree with TRBD1. The V gene's germline CDR1 is MDHEN and CDR2 SYDVKM. The CDR3 totals 17 residues. The V segment lost 6 bases and the J segment 0 bases; nucleotides outside the gene matches: 14. CDR3 DNA sequence: TGTGCCAGCAGCCCTACCCGGACAGGATTCAACTCCTACGAGCAGTACTTC. Translation gives CASSPTRTGFNSYEQYF.

This clone was counted between two and nine times. This chain links TRBV20-1 with TRBJ2-1; 7 nucleotides align to TRBD1. The germline V gene encodes CDR1 DFQATT and CDR2 SNEGSKA (reference sequence). The CDR3 covers 11 residues. V lost 8 bases to trimming and J lost 10 bases; unmatched junction nucleotides: 8. CDR3 residues: CSPNRGGEQFF. The CDR3 DNA follows: TGCAGTCCAAACAGGGGTGGCGAGCAGTTCTTC.

In its sample, this clone was seen once. The chain recombines TRBV19 with TRBJ1-2; TRBD1 aligns across 7 bases. CDR1 is LNHDA and CDR2 is SQIVND in the germline V gene (reference sequence). V lost 0 bases and J lost 3; bases outside the gene matches: 4. The length of the CDR3 is 15 residues. The CDR3 reads CASSIDRGGDYGYTF. The CDR3, as DNA: TGTGCCAGTAGTATAGATCGAGGGGGCGACTATGGCTACACCTTC. Full variable domain (remainder filled in from reference TRBV19 and TRBJ1-2): DGGITQSPKYLFRKEGQNVTLSCEQNLNHDAMYWYRQDPGQGLRLIYYSQIVNDFQKGDIAEGYSVSREKKESFPLTVTSAQKNPTAFYLCASSIDRGGDYGYTFGSGTRLTVV.

The V call is TRBV5-6, the J call TRBJ2-7; TRBD2 matches 16 bases. The CDR3 runs 14 residues. Per germline, CDR1 SGHDT and CDR2 YYEEEE. The CDR3 bases are TGTGCCAGCAGCGGGGGACTAGCGGGAGGGCTCTGTACTGTC. Translation gives CASSGGLAGGLCTV.

The chain employs TRBV14 and TRBJ1-3; D possibly corresponds to TRBD1 (5 bases). Trimming left V 2 bases short and J 0 bases short, with 11 bases between. CDR1 is SGHDN and CDR2 is FVKESK in the germline V gene. The CDR3 is 16 residues long. The CDR3 loop reads CASSQSGAGSGNTIYF. The CDR3 bases are TGTGCCAGCAGCCAAAGCGGGGCAGGCTCTGGAAACACCATATATTTT.

The J gene is TRBJ1-2, the V gene TRBV6-2 or TRBV6-3; the match to TRBD1 covers 7 bases. V lost 2 bases, J lost 7 bases, and 4 bases stayed unmatched. Looked up from germline, CDR1 is MNHEY and CDR2 is SVGEGT. The CDR3 has 13 residues. CDR3 loop: CASSYDRVGGYTF. As DNA, the CDR3 is TGTGCCAGCAGTTACGACAGGGTCGGTGGCTACACCTTC.

CDR3 sequence: CASSEGRTGGAYYTF. The CDR3 nucleotides read TGTGCCAGCAGTGAAGGGAGGACAGGGGGCGCATACTACACCTTC. The rearrangement uses TRBV2 and TRBJ1-2; 11 bases are a match to TRBD1. The trim removed 1 base at V and 10 bases at J, leaving 8 bases unmatched. There are 15 residues in the CDR3. Germline V gene sequence: CDR1 SNHLY, CDR2 FYNNEI.

The rearrangement links TRBV29-1 to TRBJ1-2; D remains ambiguous. The CDR3 consists of 12 residues. Trimming stripped 4 bases from V and 0 bases from J, with 6 bases between. Germline CDR1 SQVTM, CDR2 ANQGSEA. The CDR3 DNA reads TGCAGCGTTGCCCAGTCTAACTATGGCTACACCTTC. Its translation: CSVAQSNYGYTF.

This clone was counted once. The chain carries TRBV12-3 or TRBV12-4 and TRBJ2-1; TRBD2 might be the D (6 bases). The V gene lost 11 bases and the J gene lost 4 bases, with 15 bases spanning the gap. The length of the CDR3 is 13 residues. The CDR3 spells CAARIAEYNEQFF. Written as DNA, the CDR3 is TGTGCCGCGCGGATAGCGGAATACAATGAGCAGTTCTTC.

CDR3 loop: CASSPPTGPNTGELFF. The CDR3 DNA reads as TGTGCCAGCTCCCCCCCGACAGGGCCCAACACCGGGGAGCTGTTTTTT. This chain links TRBV18 with TRBJ2-2; 7 bases agree with TRBD1. CDR1 is KGHSH, CDR2 LQKENI, per germline. The CDR3 spans 16 residues. With V trimmed by 6 bases and J by 2 bases, 9 bases remained unmatched.

The chain employs TRBV5-4 and TRBJ1-2; the match to TRBD1 covers 12 bases. This CDR3 is 19 amino acids long. V shed 3 bases and J 3 bases; nucleotides not matched to a gene: 15. Germline CDR1 reads SGHNT; CDR2 reads YYREEE (reference sequence). CDR3 coding DNA: TGTGCCAGCAGCTCTTTGCTTCCGGGACAGGGGGCATCGGACTATGGCTACACCTTC. Protein sequence: CASSSLLPGQGASDYGYTF.

CDR3 coding DNA: TGTGCCTGGACCCCGGGACTAGCGTCTAGAGAGACCCAGTACTTC. It encodes CAWTPGLASRETQYF. The chain employs TRBV30 and TRBJ2-5; TRBD2 matches 10 bases. The CDR3 runs to 15 residues. Germline CDR1 is GTSNPN and CDR2 is SVGIG (reference sequence). V lost 4 bases and J lost 4; bases outside the gene matches: 9.

This sequence joins TRBV2 and TRBJ2-1, with D uncertain. CDR1 is SNHLY, CDR2 FYNNEI, per germline. V lost 3 bases, J lost 10 bases, and 13 bases lay in between. The CDR3 length is 13 residues. CDR3 bases: TGTGCCAGCAGTGAGCTGCTAGTGAGCGAGCAGTTCTTC. Translated, it gives CASSELLVSEQFF. Complete variable domain (other parts from reference TRBV2 and TRBJ2-1): EPEVTQTPSHQVTQMGQEVILRCVPISNHLYFYWYRQILGQKVEFLVSFYNNEISEKSEIFDDQFSVERPDGSNFTLKIRSTKLEDSAMYFCASSELLVSEQFFGPGTRLTVL.

The V gene is TRBV5-1, the J gene TRBJ1-6, with D uncertain. The CDR3 spans 14 residues. V dropped 2 bases and J dropped 7 bases, with 10 bases sitting between them. Germline V gene sequence: CDR1 SGHRS, CDR2 YFSETQ. CDR3 sequence: CASSFENGNSPLHF. The CDR3 DNA follows: TGCGCCAGCAGCTTCGAAAACGGGAATTCACCCCTCCACTTT. The full variable domain, rest sourced from reference TRBV5-1 and TRBJ1-6, is KAGVTQTPRYLIKTRGQQVTLSCSPISGHRSVSWYQQTPGQGLQFLFEYFSETQRNKGNFPGRFSGRQFSNSRSEMNVSTLELGDSALYLCASSFENGNSPLHFGNGTRLTVT.

This chain joins TRBV5-6 and TRBJ2-1, with D unresolved. Germline lookup yields CDR1 SGHDT and CDR2 YYEEEE. The CDR3 is made up of 15 amino acids. With 1 base removed from V and 2 bases from J, the gap between germline ends came to 10 bases. The CDR3 region has the DNA TGTGCCAGCAGCTTGTCGGTAGTTCCCTACAATGAGCAGTTCTTC. Protein sequence: CASSLSVVPYNEQFF.

The V call is TRBV6-6, the J call TRBJ1-5; TRBD1 might be the D (5 bases). The CDR3 length is 15 residues. CDR1 is MNHNY and CDR2 is SVGAGI in the germline V gene (reference sequence). The V and J ends lost 4 bases and 1 base respectively, with 11 bases between them. The CDR3: CASSWGDGSNQPQHF. CDR3 DNA: TGTGCCAGCAGTTGGGGGGACGGGAGCAATCAGCCCCAGCATTTT.